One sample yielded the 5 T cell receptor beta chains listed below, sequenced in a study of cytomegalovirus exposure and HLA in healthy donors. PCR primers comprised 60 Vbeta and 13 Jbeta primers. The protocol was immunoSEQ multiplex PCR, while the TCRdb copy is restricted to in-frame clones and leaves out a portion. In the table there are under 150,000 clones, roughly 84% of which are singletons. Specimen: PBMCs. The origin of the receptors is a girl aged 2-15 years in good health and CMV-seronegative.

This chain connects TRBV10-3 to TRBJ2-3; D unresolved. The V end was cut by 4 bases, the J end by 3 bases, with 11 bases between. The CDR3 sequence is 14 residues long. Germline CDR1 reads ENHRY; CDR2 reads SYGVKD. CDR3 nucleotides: TGTGCCATCAGTGCCCAAGAAGAGACAGATACGCAGTATTTT. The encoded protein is CAISAQEETDTQYF.

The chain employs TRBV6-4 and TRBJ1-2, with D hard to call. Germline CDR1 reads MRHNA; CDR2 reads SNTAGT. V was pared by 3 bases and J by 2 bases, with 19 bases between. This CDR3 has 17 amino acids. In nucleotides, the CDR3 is TGTGCCAGCAGTGATAGGAATAAGGCTGGCAGGAACTATGGCTACACCTTC. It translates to CASSDRNKAGRNYGYTF.

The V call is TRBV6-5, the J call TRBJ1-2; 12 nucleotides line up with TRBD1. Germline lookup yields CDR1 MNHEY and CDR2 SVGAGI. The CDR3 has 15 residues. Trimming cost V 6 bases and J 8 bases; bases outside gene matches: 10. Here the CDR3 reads CASSAPGQGARGYTF. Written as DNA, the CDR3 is TGTGCCAGCAGCGCGCCGGGACAGGGGGCCCGCGGCTACACCTTC.

CDR3 in amino acids: CASSDRRSNEQFF. The CDR3 bases are TGTGCCAGCAGTGATCGGCGGAGCAATGAGCAGTTCTTC. This chain uses TRBV2 with TRBJ2-1; D ambiguous. Germline-derived CDR1 and CDR2 are SNHLY and FYNNEI. V gave up 3 bases and J gave up 6 bases, with 9 bases separating them. This CDR3 has 13 residues. Together with reference TRBV2 and TRBJ2-1, the CDR3 gives the full variable domain: EPEVTQTPSHQVTQMGQEVILRCVPISNHLYFYWYRQILGQKVEFLVSFYNNEISEKSEIFDDQFSVERPDGSNFTLKIRSTKLEDSAMYFCASSDRRSNEQFFGPGTRLTVL.

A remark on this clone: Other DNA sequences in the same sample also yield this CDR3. The CDR3 spells CSVASEAGRGSPLHF. CDR3 bases: TGCAGCGTTGCTTCAGAGGCAGGGAGGGGTTCGCCCCTCCACTTT. V is TRBV29-1 and J is TRBJ1-6; TRBD1 might be the D (5 bases). The germline gives CDR1 SQVTM, CDR2 ANQGSEA. V lost 4 bases, J lost 13 bases, and 23 bases lay in between. The CDR3 covers 15 residues.